This T cell receptor beta chain was sequenced during a study of OX40 agonist ivuxolimab in advanced cancers. Profiled with immunoSEQ multiplex PCR; TCRdb holds only in-frame clones, not every one. Of 35,000 to 40,000 clones listed, more than 75% were seen once; the top ten hold 1.9%. Study conclusions and caveats: With doses of 0.1-3.0 mg/kg, partial responders showed among the lowest clonal expansion. Expanded clones tended on average to be more numerous among CD8+ T cells than CD4+.

From germline, CDR1 is SGHVS and CDR2 FQNEAQ. This CDR3 is 18 amino acids long. Germline trimming cut 0 bases from V and 4 bases from J; bases unmatched to any gene: 6. To note about this clone: Its antigen is unidentified.

The timepoints at which blood was sampled were baseline, cycle 4 day 1, and cycle 7 day 1. The material was CD4+ or CD8+ T cells sorted from blood, obtained in a trial of the OX40 agonist ivuxolimab. The clonotype comes from an adult with an advanced solid tumor such as melanoma, head and neck, liver or kidney cancer. The chain combines TRBV7-8 with TRBJ2-3, with 14 bases lining up with TRBD2. CDR3 bases: TGTGCCAGCAGCTTAGCGCCGGGGGGACTAGCGGGAGCAGATACGCAGTATTTT. Its translation: CASSLAPGGLAGADTQYF.